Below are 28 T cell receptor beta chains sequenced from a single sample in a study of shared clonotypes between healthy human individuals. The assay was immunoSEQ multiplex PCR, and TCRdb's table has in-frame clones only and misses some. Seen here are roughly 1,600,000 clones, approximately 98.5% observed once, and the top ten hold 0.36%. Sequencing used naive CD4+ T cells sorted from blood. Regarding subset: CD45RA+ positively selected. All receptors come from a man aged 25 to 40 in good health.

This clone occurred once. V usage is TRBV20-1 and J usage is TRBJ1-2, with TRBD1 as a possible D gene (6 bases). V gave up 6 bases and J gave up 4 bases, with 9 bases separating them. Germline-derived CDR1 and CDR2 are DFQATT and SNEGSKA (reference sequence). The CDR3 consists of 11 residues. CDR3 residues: CSARDTYGYTF. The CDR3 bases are TGCAGTGCCAGGGACACCTATGGCTACACCTTC.

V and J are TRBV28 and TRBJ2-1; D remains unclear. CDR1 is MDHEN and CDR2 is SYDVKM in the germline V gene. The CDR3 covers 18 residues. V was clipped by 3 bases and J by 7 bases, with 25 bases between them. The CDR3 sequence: CASSLSQISRNRKNEQFF. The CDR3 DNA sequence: TGTGCCAGCAGTTTGAGTCAGATCAGCAGGAATCGGAAAAATGAGCAGTTCTTC.

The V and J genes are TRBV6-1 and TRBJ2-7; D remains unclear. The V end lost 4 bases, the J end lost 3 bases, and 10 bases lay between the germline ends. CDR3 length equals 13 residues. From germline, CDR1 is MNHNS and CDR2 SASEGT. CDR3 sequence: CASSASWGYEQYF. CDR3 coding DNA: TGTGCCAGCAGTGCCAGCTGGGGCTACGAGCAGTACTTC.

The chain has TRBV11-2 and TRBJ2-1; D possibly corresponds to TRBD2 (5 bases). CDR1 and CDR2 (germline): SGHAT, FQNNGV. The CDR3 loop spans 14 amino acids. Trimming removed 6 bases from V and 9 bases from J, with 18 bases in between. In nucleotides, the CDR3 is TGTGCCAGCAGAGGACTCATACAAATGGGTGAGCAGTTCTTC. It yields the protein CASRGLIQMGEQFF.

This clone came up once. CDR3 DNA sequence: TGTGCCAGCAGTATTAGCGGGAGTGGCACAGATACGCAGTATTTT. As protein: CASSISGSGTDTQYF. This chain links TRBV6-4 with TRBJ2-3, with 9 bases that match TRBD2. The germline V gene encodes CDR1 MRHNA and CDR2 SNTAGT. V lost 5 bases to trimming and J lost 1 base; unmatched junction nucleotides: 4. There are 15 residues in the CDR3.

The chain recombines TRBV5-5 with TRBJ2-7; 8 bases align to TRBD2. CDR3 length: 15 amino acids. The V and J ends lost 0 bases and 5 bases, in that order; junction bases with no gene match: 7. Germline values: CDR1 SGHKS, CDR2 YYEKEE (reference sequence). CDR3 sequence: CASSLGSGMVNEQYF. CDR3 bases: TGTGCCAGCAGCTTGGGTAGCGGGATGGTGAACGAGCAGTACTTC.

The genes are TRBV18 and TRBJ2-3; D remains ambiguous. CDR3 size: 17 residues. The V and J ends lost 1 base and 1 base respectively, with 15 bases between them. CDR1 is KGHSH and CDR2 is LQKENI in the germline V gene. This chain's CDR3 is CASSPRPKGGGTDTQYF. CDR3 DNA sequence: TGTGCCAGCTCACCACGTCCAAAGGGTGGGGGCACAGATACGCAGTATTTT.

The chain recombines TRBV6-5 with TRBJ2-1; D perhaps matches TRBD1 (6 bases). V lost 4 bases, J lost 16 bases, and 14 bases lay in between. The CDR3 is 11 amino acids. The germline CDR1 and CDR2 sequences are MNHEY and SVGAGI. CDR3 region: CASSFGGQRFF. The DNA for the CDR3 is TGTGCCAGCAGTTTTGGGGGCCAGAGATTCTTC.

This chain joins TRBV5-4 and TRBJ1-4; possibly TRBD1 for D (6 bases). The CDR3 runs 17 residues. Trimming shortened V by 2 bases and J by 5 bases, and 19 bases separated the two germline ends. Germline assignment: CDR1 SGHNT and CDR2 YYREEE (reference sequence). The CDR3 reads CASSFSGGIGGNEKLFF. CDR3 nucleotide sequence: TGTGCCAGCAGCTTTTCGGGGGGCATTGGAGGGAATGAAAAACTGTTTTTT.

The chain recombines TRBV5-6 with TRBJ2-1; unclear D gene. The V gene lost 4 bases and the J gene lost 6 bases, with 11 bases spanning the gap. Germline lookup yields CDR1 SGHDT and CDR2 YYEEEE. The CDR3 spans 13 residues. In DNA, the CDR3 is TGTGCCAGCAGCCCCGGACCGAGCAATGAGCAGTTCTTC. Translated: CASSPGPSNEQFF.

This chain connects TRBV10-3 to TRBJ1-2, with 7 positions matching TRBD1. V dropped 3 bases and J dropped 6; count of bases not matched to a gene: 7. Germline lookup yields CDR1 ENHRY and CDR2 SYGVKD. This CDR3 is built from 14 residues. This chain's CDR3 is CAISERQGANGYTF. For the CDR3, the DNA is TGTGCCATCAGTGAAAGACAGGGCGCGAATGGCTACACCTTC.

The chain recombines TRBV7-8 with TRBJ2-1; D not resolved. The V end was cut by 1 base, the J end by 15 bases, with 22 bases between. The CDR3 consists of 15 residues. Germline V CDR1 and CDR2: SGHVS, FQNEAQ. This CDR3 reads CASSLEALKAKGPFF. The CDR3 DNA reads TGTGCCAGCAGCTTAGAGGCCTTAAAGGCAAAAGGTCCGTTCTTC.

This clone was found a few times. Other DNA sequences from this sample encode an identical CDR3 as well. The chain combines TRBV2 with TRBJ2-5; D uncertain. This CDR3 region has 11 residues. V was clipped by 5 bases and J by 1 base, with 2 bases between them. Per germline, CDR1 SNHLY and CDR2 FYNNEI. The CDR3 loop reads CASSFQETQYF. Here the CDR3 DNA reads TGTGCCAGCAGTTTCCAAGAGACCCAGTACTTC.

CDR3 sequence reads: CASSPVAGTPSGELFF. DNA of the CDR3: TGTGCCAGCTCACCCGTGGCAGGAACACCTTCCGGGGAGCTGTTTTTT. This chain joins TRBV18 and TRBJ2-2, with unresolved D. The CDR3 runs 16 residues. CDR1 is KGHSH and CDR2 is LQKENI in the germline V gene. V was shortened by 3 bases and J by 6 bases, with 17 bases between the two germline ends.

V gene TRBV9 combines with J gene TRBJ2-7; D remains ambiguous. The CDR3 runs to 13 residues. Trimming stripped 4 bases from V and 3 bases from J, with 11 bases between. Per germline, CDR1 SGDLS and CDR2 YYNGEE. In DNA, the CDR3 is TGTGCCAGCAGCCCCCGGGCCAACTACGAGCAGTACTTC. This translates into CASSPRANYEQYF.

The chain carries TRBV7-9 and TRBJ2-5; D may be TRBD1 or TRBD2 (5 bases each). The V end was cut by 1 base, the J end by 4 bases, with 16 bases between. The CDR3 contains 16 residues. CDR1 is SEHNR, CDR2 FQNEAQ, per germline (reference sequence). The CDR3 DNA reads TGTGCCAGCAGCTTAGTAACGGGATTAACAGGAGAGACCCAGTACTTC. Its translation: CASSLVTGLTGETQYF.

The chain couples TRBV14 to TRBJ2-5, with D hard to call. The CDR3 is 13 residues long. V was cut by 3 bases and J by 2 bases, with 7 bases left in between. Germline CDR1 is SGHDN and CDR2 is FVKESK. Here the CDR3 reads CASSHQIQETQYF. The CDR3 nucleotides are TGTGCCAGCAGCCATCAGATACAAGAGACCCAGTACTTC.

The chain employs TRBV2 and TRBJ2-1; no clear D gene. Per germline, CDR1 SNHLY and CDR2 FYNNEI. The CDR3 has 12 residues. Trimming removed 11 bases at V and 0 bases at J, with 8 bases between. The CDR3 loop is CAGQDSYNEQFF. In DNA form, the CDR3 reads TGTGCCGGCCAGGACTCCTACAATGAGCAGTTCTTC.

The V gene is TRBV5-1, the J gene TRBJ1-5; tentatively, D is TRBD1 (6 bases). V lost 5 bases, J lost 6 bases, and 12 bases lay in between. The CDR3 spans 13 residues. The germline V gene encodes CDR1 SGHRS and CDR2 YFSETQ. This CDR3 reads CASSQGLGQPQHF. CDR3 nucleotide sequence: TGCGCCAGCAGTCAGGGGTTGGGTCAGCCCCAGCATTTT.

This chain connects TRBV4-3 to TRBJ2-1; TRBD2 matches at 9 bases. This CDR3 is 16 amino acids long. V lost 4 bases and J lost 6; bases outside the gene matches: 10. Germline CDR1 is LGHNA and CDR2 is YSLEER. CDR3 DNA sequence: TGCGCCAGCAGCCGCAACCTAGCGGGAAATTCCAATGAGCAGTTCTTC. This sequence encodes CASSRNLAGNSNEQFF.

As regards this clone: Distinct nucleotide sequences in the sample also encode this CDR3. The CDR3 DNA reads TGTGCCAGCTCACCAGCCTCCGGGGAGAACACTGAAGCTTTCTTT. This translates into CASSPASGENTEAFF. The chain links TRBV18 to TRBJ1-1; no clear D. The V gene lost 2 bases and the J gene lost 1 base, with 11 bases spanning the gap. This CDR3 spans 15 amino acids. Germline V gene sequence: CDR1 KGHSH, CDR2 LQKENI.

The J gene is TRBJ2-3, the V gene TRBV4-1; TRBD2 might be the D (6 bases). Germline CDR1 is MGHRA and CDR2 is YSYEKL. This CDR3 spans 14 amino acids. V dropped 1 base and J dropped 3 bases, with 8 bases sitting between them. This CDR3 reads CASSQAGVTDTQYF. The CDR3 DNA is TGCGCCAGCAGCCAAGCGGGAGTAACAGATACGCAGTATTTT.

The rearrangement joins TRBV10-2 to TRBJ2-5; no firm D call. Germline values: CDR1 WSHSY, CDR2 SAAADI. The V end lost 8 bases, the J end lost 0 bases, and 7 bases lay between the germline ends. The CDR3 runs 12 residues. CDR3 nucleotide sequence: TGCGCCAGCGGGTTTTACCAAGAGACCCAGTACTTC. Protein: CASGFYQETQYF.

CDR3: CATSRDSSDSSTDTQYF. The CDR3 region has the DNA TGTGCCACCAGCAGAGATAGTTCGGACTCCAGCACAGATACGCAGTATTTT. This chain joins TRBV15 and TRBJ2-3, with D maybe TRBD2 (5 bases). The CDR3 is 17 amino acids. Deletions cut 0 bases from V and 0 bases from J, with 13 bases between. Germline V lookup: CDR1 LNHNV, CDR2 YYDKDF (reference sequence).

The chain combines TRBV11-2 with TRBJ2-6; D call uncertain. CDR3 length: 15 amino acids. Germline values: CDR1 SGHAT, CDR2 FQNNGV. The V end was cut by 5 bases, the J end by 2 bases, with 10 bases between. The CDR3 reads CASSQTGAGANVLTF. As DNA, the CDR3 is TGTGCCAGCAGCCAAACGGGTGCTGGGGCCAACGTCCTGACTTTC.

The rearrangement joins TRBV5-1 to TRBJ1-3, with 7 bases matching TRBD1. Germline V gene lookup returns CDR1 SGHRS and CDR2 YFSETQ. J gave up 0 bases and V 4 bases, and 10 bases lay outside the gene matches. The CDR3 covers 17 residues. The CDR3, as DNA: TGCGCCAGCAGCAACCGACAGGGCTCAAGCTCTGGAAACACCATATATTTT. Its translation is CASSNRQGSSSGNTIYF.

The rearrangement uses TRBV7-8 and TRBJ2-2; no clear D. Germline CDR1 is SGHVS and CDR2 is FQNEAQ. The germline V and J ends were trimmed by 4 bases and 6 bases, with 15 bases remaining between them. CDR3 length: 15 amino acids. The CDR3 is CASSSPGKKAGELFF. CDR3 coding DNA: TGTGCCAGCAGCTCCCCTGGGAAAAAGGCCGGGGAGCTGTTTTTT.

CDR3 loop: CASSFPKGQATYEQYF. Written as DNA, the CDR3 is TGTGCCAGCAGCTTTCCGAAAGGACAGGCAACCTACGAGCAGTACTTC. The chain links TRBV7-2 to TRBJ2-7; 7 nucleotides line up with TRBD1. The germline V gene has CDR1 SGHTA and CDR2 FQGNSA. V lost 3 bases and J lost 2; bases outside the gene matches: 10. The CDR3 is 16 amino acids.